The T cell receptor (beta chain) under discussion was sequenced for a study of neurological immune-mediated disorders. Germline V gene sequence: CDR1 MNHNY, CDR2 SVGAGI (reference sequence). This CDR3 has 13 amino acids. V was pared by 2 bases and J by 8 bases, with 3 bases of the junction left unmatched. In its sample, this clonotype was seen many times. TCRdb analysed the 5' RACE reads with MiXCR anew, one entry per CDR3 protein. This table holds about 52,000 distinct CDR3 sequences, around 3.6% found once. Source material: PBMCs. The sequence derives from a man younger than 40 with multiple sclerosis. The chain joins TRBV6-6 to TRBJ1-2; 9 bases align to TRBD1. CDR3 nucleotides: TGTGCCAGCAGTTACGGACAGGGGAACGGCTACACCTTC. Its protein product is CASSYGQGNGYTF.